The 23 T cell receptor beta chains below were found in one sample sequenced in a study of cytomegalovirus exposure and HLA in healthy donors. PCR was performed using 60 Vbeta and 13 Jbeta primers. The repertoire was sequenced with immunoSEQ multiplex PCR; TCRdb's copy has only in-frame clones and lacks some. Of about 130,000 clones listed, around 80% were seen once; the top ten hold 2.7%. Sequenced input: PBMCs. These receptors all stem from a boy between 2 and 10 years old in good health and CMV-seronegative.

The chain uses TRBV9 and TRBJ1-2; the D gene is possibly TRBD1 (5 bases). Trimming shortened V by 4 bases and J by 4 bases, and 11 bases separated the two germline ends. Germline lookup yields CDR1 SGDLS and CDR2 YYNGEE. The length of the CDR3 is 13 residues. As DNA, the CDR3 is TGTGCCAGCAGCACCGACAGACTCTATGGCTACACCTTC. Translation gives CASSTDRLYGYTF.

V is TRBV21-1 and J is TRBJ2-7; the table's D call of TRBD2 was not tested on the DNA. TRBV21-1 is a documented pseudogene. The CDR3 extends over 13 amino acids. The CDR3 coding sequence is TGTGCCAGCAGCAAAGAAGGCGGGGACGGGCAGTACTTC. Protein product: CASSKEGGDGQYF.

This chain connects TRBV7-9 to TRBJ1-1; D unresolved. V dropped 7 bases and J dropped 0 bases, with 9 bases sitting between them. CDR3 length: 13 residues. CDR1 SEHNR and CDR2 FQNEAQ come from the germline V gene (reference sequence). For the CDR3, the DNA is TGTGCCAGCATCCCATTCCTGAACACTGAAGCTTTCTTT. Translating it yields CASIPFLNTEAFF.

The chain couples TRBV5-5 to TRBJ2-7; D not resolved. Germline assignment: CDR1 SGHKS and CDR2 YYEKEE (reference sequence). CDR3 length equals 13 residues. The germline V and J ends were trimmed by 0 bases and 1 base, with 5 bases remaining between them. The CDR3: CASSLGRSYEQYF. The DNA of the CDR3 is TGTGCCAGCAGCTTGGGCAGATCCTACGAGCAGTACTTC.

This chain connects TRBV10-3 to TRBJ2-3, with 7 bases fitting TRBD2. The CDR3 loop spans 11 amino acids. Germline-derived CDR1 and CDR2 are ENHRY and SYGVKD. V was clipped by 2 bases and J by 11 bases; unmatched bases: 1. Written as DNA, the CDR3 is TGTGCCATCAGTGAGGGCGGGAGGCAGTATTTT. Encoded protein: CAISEGGRQYF.

This clone was seen once. V gene TRBV7-2 combines with J gene TRBJ2-5; 8 nucleotides line up with TRBD1. The V gene's germline CDR1 is SGHTA and CDR2 FQGNSA. The CDR3 has 13 residues. J gave up 5 bases and V 1 base, and 0 bases lay outside the gene matches. The CDR3, as DNA: TGTGCCAGCAGCTTAGGACAGGGGGAGACCCAGTACTTC. Translated: CASSLGQGETQYF.

The J gene is TRBJ2-7, the V gene TRBV4-3; possibly TRBD2 for D (5 bases). The CDR3 length is 16 residues. V gave up 0 bases and J gave up 4 bases, with 16 bases separating them. Germline CDR1 is LGHNA and CDR2 is YSLEER. CDR3 amino acids: CASSQEVPGSGYEQYF. CDR3 sequence (DNA): TGCGCCAGCAGCCAAGAAGTCCCAGGCTCGGGATACGAGCAGTACTTC.

This chain joins TRBV11-2 and TRBJ1-1; 8 nucleotides agree with TRBD1. V trimming: 3 bases; J trimming: 5 bases; junction bases outside the gene matches: 2. Germline CDR1 and CDR2: SGHAT and FQNNGV. The CDR3 totals 13 residues. Here the CDR3 DNA reads TGTGCCAGCAGCTTCAGGGGGCGAACTGAAGCTTTCTTT. Its protein product is CASSFRGRTEAFF.

The table lists this clone with a count of one. The chain combines TRBV18 with TRBJ2-7; TRBD1 matches at 7 bases. This CDR3 has 14 amino acids. V shed 6 bases and J 3 bases; nucleotides not matched to a gene: 8. Germline loops: CDR1 KGHSH, CDR2 LQKENI. The CDR3 protein is CASSARTGVYEQYV. CDR3 bases: TGTGCCAGCTCGGCACGGACAGGCGTCTACGAGCAGTACGTC.

The chain recombines TRBV7-9 with TRBJ1-4; no reliable D call. The V gene lost 7 bases and the J gene lost 7 bases, with 10 bases spanning the gap. CDR3 length: 12 amino acids. Germline V CDR1 and CDR2: SEHNR, FQNEAQ (reference sequence). The CDR3 DNA is TGTGCCAGCACCGTCGGTAGTGAAAAACTGTTTTTT. It translates to CASTVGSEKLFF.

The V call is TRBV6-5, the J call TRBJ1-1; D is uncertain. V lost 2 bases and J lost 6, with 13 bases in between. This CDR3 spans 14 amino acids. In germline, CDR1 is MNHEY, CDR2 SVGAGI. In DNA form, the CDR3 reads TGTGCCAGCAGTTACCCAAACCCCGGGGCTGAAGCTTTCTTT. Translating it yields CASSYPNPGAEAFF.

J is TRBJ2-2 and V is TRBV30; no clear D. Trimming cost V 5 bases and J 2 bases, with 6 bases left between them. Germline CDR1 GTSNPN, CDR2 SVGIG (reference sequence). CDR3 length: 12 residues. The CDR3 reads CAWAGNTGELFF. CDR3 DNA: TGTGCCTGGGCAGGTAACACCGGGGAGCTGTTTTTT. The variable domain in full, with the rest retrieved from reference TRBV30 and TRBJ2-2, is SQTIHQWPATLVQPVGSPLSLECTVEGTSNPNLYWYRQAAGRGLQLLFYSVGIGQISSEVPQNLSASRPQDRQFILSSKKLLLSDSGFYLCAWAGNTGELFFGEGSRLTVL.

J is TRBJ1-5 and V is TRBV10-3; TRBD1 might be the D (6 bases). This CDR3 is built from 14 residues. Germline CDR1 reads ENHRY; CDR2 reads SYGVKD. Trimming stripped 10 bases from V and 6 bases from J, with 19 bases between. The DNA for the CDR3 is TGTGCCAGCACTTCAGGGGCAGGTGGTCAGCCCCAGCATTTT. This sequence encodes CASTSGAGGQPQHF.

The V and J genes are TRBV11-2 and TRBJ1-1, with 12 nucleotides matching TRBD1. J was trimmed by 4 bases and V by 3 bases; bases with no gene match: 3. Germline lookup yields CDR1 SGHAT and CDR2 FQNNGV. The CDR3 contains 15 residues. The CDR3 region is CASSFGGQGATEAFF. The CDR3 nucleotides are TGTGCCAGCAGCTTTGGGGGACAGGGGGCCACTGAAGCTTTCTTT.

The chain is built from TRBV27 and TRBJ1-5; D ambiguous. Germline lookup yields CDR1 MNHEY and CDR2 SMNVEV (reference sequence). There are 14 residues in the CDR3. Trimming shortened V by 3 bases and J by 1 base, and 7 bases separated the two germline ends. The CDR3 is CASSLEASNQPQHF. In DNA, the CDR3 is TGTGCCAGCAGTTTGGAGGCAAGCAATCAGCCCCAGCATTTT.

This clone has just one count. This CDR3 reads CASSEGQLNEKLFF. The CDR3 DNA reads as TGCGCCAGCAGCGAGGGACAGCTTAATGAAAAACTGTTTTTT. The chain recombines TRBV5-1 with TRBJ1-4, with 7 bases that match TRBD1. J gave up 4 bases and V 4 bases, and 4 bases lay outside the gene matches. The CDR3 extends over 14 amino acids. Germline lookup yields CDR1 SGHRS and CDR2 YFSETQ.

J is TRBJ2-3 and V is TRBV9, with 8 bases fitting TRBD2. The length of the CDR3 is 14 residues. V shed 4 bases and J 2 bases; nucleotides not matched to a gene: 3. Germline lookup yields CDR1 SGDLS and CDR2 YYNGEE. The CDR3 sequence is CASSRGGVTDTQYF. Written as DNA, the CDR3 is TGTGCCAGCAGCCGGGGGGGGGTCACAGATACGCAGTATTTT.

The J gene is TRBJ1-1, the V gene TRBV19, with a possible D match to TRBD1 (5 bases). The germline gives CDR1 LNHDA, CDR2 SQIVND (reference sequence). This CDR3 is 15 amino acids long. Trimming removed 1 base at V and 0 bases at J, with 9 bases between. The CDR3 loop reads CASSIVDSMNTEAFF. In nucleotides, the CDR3 is TGTGCCAGTAGTATAGTAGACAGCATGAACACTGAAGCTTTCTTT.

The chain combines TRBV18 with TRBJ2-3; 11 nucleotides line up with TRBD2. The germline V gene has CDR1 KGHSH and CDR2 LQKENI. Unmatched junction bases numbered 10, after V lost 2 bases and J lost 3 bases. This CDR3 is 18 amino acids long. This chain's CDR3 is CASSPVALAGVGTDTQYF. CDR3 nucleotide sequence: TGTGCCAGCTCACCAGTGGCACTAGCGGGAGTTGGTACAGATACGCAGTATTTT. Drawing the rest from reference TRBV18 and TRBJ2-3, the complete variable domain is NAGVMQNPRHLVRRRGQEARLRCSPMKGHSHVYWYRQLPEEGLKFMVYLQKENIIDESGMPKERFSAEFPKEGPSILRIQQVVRGDSAAYFCASSPVALAGVGTDTQYFGPGTRLTVL.

V usage is TRBV12-5 and J usage is TRBJ1-5; D not certain. Germline V CDR1 and CDR2: LGHNT, FRNRAP. V was shortened by 8 bases and J by 5 bases, with 10 bases between the two germline ends. The CDR3 covers 12 residues. CDR3 DNA sequence: TGTGCTAGTACCTACGGGTATCAGCCCCAGCATTTT. Amino acids: CASTYGYQPQHF.

This chain uses TRBV28 with TRBJ1-5, with D possibly TRBD1 on 6 matching bases. V was trimmed by 3 bases and J by 0 bases, leaving 21 bases between them. Per the germline V gene, CDR1 is MDHEN and CDR2 is SYDVKM. This CDR3 has 19 amino acids. CDR3 region: CASSLGGPRTPYSNQPQHF. Written as DNA, the CDR3 is TGTGCCAGCAGTTTGGGGGGGCCCAGGACCCCCTATAGCAATCAGCCCCAGCATTTT.

The J gene is TRBJ2-1, the V gene TRBV7-8, with 11 positions matching TRBD2. Trimming took 3 bases from V and 7 from J; bases not matched to a gene: 8. Germline values: CDR1 SGHVS, CDR2 FQNEAQ. The CDR3 spans 16 residues. CDR3 sequence: CASSLLTSGRGNEQFF. The CDR3 region has the DNA TGTGCCAGCAGCTTGCTAACTAGCGGGAGAGGAAATGAGCAGTTCTTC.

This clone was detected once. The chain recombines TRBV27 with TRBJ1-5, with D perhaps matching TRBD1 (6 bases). The CDR3 extends over 18 amino acids. Trimming took 6 bases from V and 2 from J, leaving 23 bases between them. Germline CDR1 is MNHEY and CDR2 is SMNVEV (reference sequence). The CDR3, as DNA: TGTGCCAGCAGCCCCCTCCGGAACAGGGACCTAGGCAATCAGCCCCAGCATTTT. It yields the protein CASSPLRNRDLGNQPQHF.